The 28 T cell receptor beta chains below come from one sample, sequenced in a study of control samples from healthy donors and cancer patients. This table comes from immunoSEQ multiplex PCR, and its TCRdb copy is limited to in-frame clones, with some not included. The data hold some 150,000 clones, with approximately 94% observed a single time. Specimen: PBMCs. The receptors come from a man aged 55 to 70 with colorectal cancer.

This clone has just one count. This chain uses TRBV14 with TRBJ1-5; a possible D gene is TRBD1 (5 bases). V dropped 4 bases and J dropped 3 bases, with 13 bases sitting between them. The CDR3 totals 15 residues. Germline lookup yields CDR1 SGHDN and CDR2 FVKESK. The CDR3 DNA reads TGTGCCAGCAGCCGGGGGGATAGCAACAATCAGCCCCAGCATTTT. This gives the protein CASSRGDSNNQPQHF.

In this sample, this clone turned up a few times. The chain is built from TRBV7-9 and TRBJ1-3; maybe TRBD1 (6 bases). Germline V gives CDR1 SEHNR, CDR2 FQNEAQ (reference sequence). Trimming left V 2 bases short and J 0 bases short, with 14 bases between. CDR3 size: 17 residues. The CDR3 loop reads CASSLLGGLVSGNTIYF. In DNA form, the CDR3 reads TGTGCCAGCAGCTTACTGGGGGGGCTTGTCTCTGGAAACACCATATATTTT.

The chain couples TRBV3-1 (or the pseudogene TRBV3-2) to TRBJ2-1; 12 bases align to TRBD2. The CDR3 spans 18 residues. Germline CDR1 and CDR2: LGHDT and YNNKEL (reference sequence). Trimming took 1 base from V and 6 from J; bases not matched to a gene: 10. CDR3 nucleotides: TGTGCCAGCAGCCAAGTGGCTAGCGGGGGGGCCATCGGCAATGAGCAGTTCTTC. Its translation: CASSQVASGGAIGNEQFF.

The V and J genes are TRBV19 and TRBJ2-7; D is uncertain. CDR3 length: 11 residues. Germline CDR1 LNHDA, CDR2 SQIVND (reference sequence). The V gene lost 5 bases and the J gene lost 1 base, with 3 bases spanning the gap. The CDR3 coding sequence is TGTGCCAGTAGTGCGTCCTACGAGCAGTACTTC. It is translated as CASSASYEQYF.

This chain joins TRBV19 and TRBJ2-2, with D unclear. V lost 9 bases, J lost 4 bases, and 12 bases lay in between. Per germline, CDR1 LNHDA and CDR2 SQIVND (reference sequence). CDR3 length: 13 amino acids. The CDR3 spells CASFSWATGELFF. CDR3 bases: TGTGCCAGCTTTAGTTGGGCCACCGGGGAGCTGTTTTTT.

The rearrangement joins TRBV6-4 to TRBJ2-5; maybe TRBD2 (6 bases). This CDR3 spans 15 amino acids. V shed 2 bases and J shed 1 base, with 11 bases lying between them. CDR1 MRHNA and CDR2 SNTAGT come from the germline V gene. The CDR3 is CASSDPLAPQETQYF. CDR3 bases: TGTGCCAGCAGTGACCCCCTAGCGCCCCAAGAGACCCAGTACTTC.

The V gene is TRBV12-3 or TRBV12-4, the J gene TRBJ1-1, with unresolved D. This CDR3 contains 13 residues. V lost 6 bases and J 4 bases, leaving 12 bases between the germline ends. CDR3 nucleotides: TGTGCCAGCAGATCCGAAAAAGGCACTGAAGCTTTCTTT. Translation gives CASRSEKGTEAFF.

This rearrangement joins TRBV20-1 to TRBJ2-1; D gene ambiguous. Germline CDR1 reads DFQATT; CDR2 reads SNEGSKA (reference sequence). This CDR3 contains 11 residues. The ends were cut back, 1 base at V and 10 bases at J, with 8 bases in the middle. The CDR3 DNA follows: TGCAGTGCTAGAGCCGGCGCGGAGCAGTTCTTC. Its protein product is CSARAGAEQFF.

This chain connects TRBV14 to TRBJ2-7, with a weak D call TRBD1 (6 bases). Germline CDR1 SGHDN, CDR2 FVKESK. CDR3 size: 13 residues. Trimming took 4 bases from V and 5 from J, leaving 12 bases between them. In DNA, the CDR3 is TGTGCCAGCAGCCTAGACAGGACAAACGAGCAGTACTTC. This gives the protein CASSLDRTNEQYF.

V and J are TRBV29-1 and TRBJ1-6; 9 nucleotides line up with TRBD1. Unmatched junction bases numbered 6, after V lost 7 bases and J lost 8 bases. From germline, CDR1 is SQVTM and CDR2 ANQGSEA. This CDR3 comprises 13 residues. The CDR3 here is CSAAQGADSPLHF. The CDR3 DNA is TGCAGCGCCGCACAGGGGGCAGATTCACCCCTCCACTTT.

This rearrangement joins TRBV30 to TRBJ1-1; the D gene is possibly TRBD1 (6 bases). CDR3 size: 13 residues. V gave up 1 base and J gave up 2 bases, with 8 bases separating them. CDR1 and CDR2 (germline): GTSNPN, SVGIG (reference sequence). The DNA of the CDR3 is TGTGCCTGGAGTGAACAGGGAAACACTGAAGCTTTCTTT. Protein sequence: CAWSEQGNTEAFF.

The rearrangement uses TRBV18 and TRBJ2-3; 8 nucleotides agree with TRBD2. The CDR3 sequence is 18 residues long. The ends lost 3 bases at V and 0 bases at J; junction bases unmatched: 11. Per the germline V gene, CDR1 is KGHSH and CDR2 is LQKENI. This CDR3 is CASSPARGGGTSTDTQYF. The CDR3 nucleotides read TGTGCCAGCTCACCGGCAAGAGGCGGGGGGACAAGCACAGATACGCAGTATTTT. Based on the CDR3 plus reference TRBV18 and TRBJ2-3, the full variable domain is NAGVMQNPRHLVRRRGQEARLRCSPMKGHSHVYWYRQLPEEGLKFMVYLQKENIIDESGMPKERFSAEFPKEGPSILRIQQVVRGDSAAYFCASSPARGGGTSTDTQYFGPGTRLTVL.

This rearrangement joins TRBV6-1 to TRBJ1-2; D uncertain. This CDR3 is 15 amino acids long. Between the trimmed V and J ends, which lost 3 bases and 0 bases, there was a span of 11 bases. Germline CDR1 and CDR2: MNHNS and SASEGT. Here the CDR3 reads CASSDLTLTNYGYTF. CDR3 DNA sequence: TGTGCCAGCAGTGACCTGACACTTACTAACTATGGCTACACCTTC.

This clone has just one count. V gene TRBV5-4 combines with J gene TRBJ1-2, with 10 bases identical to TRBD1. CDR1 is SGHNT, CDR2 YYREEE, per germline (reference sequence). V shed 0 bases, J shed 2 bases, and the junction held 4 bases outside the gene matches. The CDR3 loop spans 16 amino acids. CDR3 DNA sequence: TGTGCCAGCAGCTTGGGGGGACAGGGGCCCAACTATGGCTACACCTTC. It codes for CASSLGGQGPNYGYTF.

J is TRBJ2-5 and V is TRBV5-1; 14 bases are shared with TRBD2. The germline V gene has CDR1 SGHRS and CDR2 YFSETQ. V lost 4 bases to trimming and J lost 9 bases; unmatched junction nucleotides: 5. The CDR3 runs 14 residues. CDR3 in DNA: TGCGCCAGCAGCCCGGGACTAGCGGGGGCGGCCCAGTACTTC. This translates into CASSPGLAGAAQYF.

This chain connects TRBV6-6 to TRBJ1-2; the match to TRBD1 covers 7 bases. V trimming: 5 bases; J trimming: 0 bases; junction bases outside the gene matches: 12. Germline CDR1 is MNHNY and CDR2 is SVGAGI (reference sequence). This CDR3 contains 17 residues. The CDR3 sequence is CASSPPRGRGANYGYTF. The CDR3 nucleotides read TGTGCCAGCAGTCCCCCTAGGGGCAGGGGGGCTAACTATGGCTACACCTTC.

The rearrangement joins TRBV6-4 to TRBJ2-7; D is unclear. From germline, CDR1 is MRHNA and CDR2 SNTAGT. This CDR3 has 13 residues. With 4 bases removed from V and 3 bases from J, the gap between germline ends came to 10 bases. CDR3 loop: CASSVEVSYEQYF. DNA of the CDR3: TGTGCCAGCAGTGTTGAGGTCAGCTACGAGCAGTACTTC.

This sequence joins TRBV19 and TRBJ1-1; 8 positions match TRBD1. The CDR3 consists of 15 residues. V trimming: 5 bases; J trimming: 0 bases; junction bases outside the gene matches: 5. Germline V lookup: CDR1 LNHDA, CDR2 SQIVND (reference sequence). The CDR3 sequence is CASSDWTGMNTEAFF. CDR3 bases: TGTGCCAGTAGTGACTGGACAGGGATGAACACTGAAGCTTTCTTT.

V usage is TRBV6-5 and J usage is TRBJ1-1; no reliable D call. Trimming left V 1 base short and J 3 bases short, with 9 bases between. The CDR3 runs to 14 residues. Looked up from germline, CDR1 is MNHEY and CDR2 is SVGAGI. In DNA, the CDR3 is TGTGCCAGCAGTTACTTGATCGGCGACACTGAAGCTTTCTTT. Translation gives CASSYLIGDTEAFF.

The V and J genes are TRBV30 and TRBJ1-6, with D possibly matching TRBD1 (6 bases). Trimming removed 3 bases from V and 5 bases from J, with 14 bases in between. Germline V CDR1 and CDR2: GTSNPN, SVGIG (reference sequence). The CDR3 runs to 15 residues. CDR3 sequence (DNA): TGTGCCTGGAGGGGGGGGGCAATAAATAATTCACCCCTCCACTTT. This encodes CAWRGGAINNSPLHF.

This clone was counted a single time. This chain links TRBV19 with TRBJ2-3; 8 positions match TRBD1. Germline V lookup: CDR1 LNHDA, CDR2 SQIVND (reference sequence). There are 16 residues in the CDR3. V lost 5 bases to trimming and J lost 5 bases; unmatched junction nucleotides: 12. The CDR3 nucleotides read TGTGCCAGTAGTTTACGGACAGGGAGCAGGGTAGATACGCAGTATTTT. Protein sequence: CASSLRTGSRVDTQYF.

A single count supports this clone. The chain employs TRBV7-9 and TRBJ2-2; no reliable D call. Between the trimmed V and J ends, which lost 11 bases and 8 bases, there was a span of 18 bases. The CDR3 totals 13 residues. CDR1 and CDR2 (germline): SEHNR, FQNEAQ (reference sequence). CDR3 amino acids: CACSGPFQGELFF. CDR3 DNA: TGTGCCTGCTCTGGGCCCTTCCAGGGGGAGCTGTTTTTT.

The chain carries TRBV4-1 and TRBJ1-6; no definite D call. Germline V gene lookup returns CDR1 MGHRA and CDR2 YSYEKL. Trimming took off 1 base at V and 6 bases at J, with 10 bases between the two ends. This CDR3 contains 15 residues. CDR3 residues: CASSQAKGINSPLHF. In DNA form, the CDR3 reads TGCGCCAGCAGCCAAGCGAAGGGAATTAATTCACCCCTCCACTTT.

For the CDR3, the DNA is TGTGCCAGCAGCTTGATGGGGACCGGGTCCTACGAGCAGTACTTC. Translating it yields CASSLMGTGSYEQYF. The J gene is TRBJ2-7, the V gene TRBV7-2; D is possibly TRBD1 or TRBD2 (5 bases each). CDR3 size: 15 residues. With 3 bases removed from V and 1 base from J, the gap between germline ends came to 13 bases. Germline V gene data show CDR1 as SGHTA and CDR2 as FQGNSA.

V gene TRBV29-1 combines with J gene TRBJ1-1; D may be TRBD1 (6 bases). V lost 4 bases and J 5 bases, leaving 17 bases between the germline ends. In germline, CDR1 is SQVTM, CDR2 ANQGSEA. This CDR3 has 14 amino acids. CDR3 DNA: TGCAGCGTTGGGAGGGGGACTGCCGGGACTGAAGCTTTCTTT. Protein sequence: CSVGRGTAGTEAFF.

This clone was picked up one time. The genes are TRBV7-2 and TRBJ1-4, with D unclear. Trimming took off 6 bases at V and 8 bases at J, with 16 bases between the two ends. The germline V gene has CDR1 SGHTA and CDR2 FQGNSA. The CDR3 extends over 14 amino acids. DNA of the CDR3: TGTGCCAGCAGTCGCCAAGGAATCGGAGAAAAACTGTTTTTT. The encoded protein is CASSRQGIGEKLFF.

The rearrangement uses TRBV4-2 and TRBJ2-7, with TRBD1 matching over 7 bases. The length of the CDR3 is 15 residues. J was trimmed by 6 bases and V by 1 base; bases with no gene match: 9. Germline V CDR1 and CDR2: LGHNA, YNFKEQ. The CDR3 DNA sequence: TGTGCCAGCAGCCAAGGGTCGACAGGGCGAGGCGAGCAGTACTTC. Its protein is CASSQGSTGRGEQYF.

This rearrangement joins TRBV4-2 to TRBJ2-6; D is possibly TRBD2 (5 bases). From germline, CDR1 is LGHNA and CDR2 YNFKEQ. V was trimmed by 4 bases and J by 0 bases, leaving 16 bases between them. The CDR3 totals 18 residues. CDR3 sequence reads: CASSRTDSRNSGANVLTF. The CDR3 DNA sequence: TGTGCCAGCAGCCGAACGGACTCAAGGAACTCTGGGGCCAACGTCCTGACTTTC.